The sample holds many counts of the clone carrying this TCR beta chain. The antigen is not known. The source of the sample is a study of T-cell reconstitution after alpha-beta-depleted transplantation in children. Findings of the study overall: Hyperexpanded clones declined; after one year, newly produced T cells mostly supplied diversity. About two months after transplant, alpha-beta T cells reportedly came from several hundred expanded graft clones.

The authors prepared the TCRbeta library with unique molecular identifiers. TCRdb processed the PCR reads anew with MiXCR; each CDR3 protein has one entry. The data show approximately 7,000 distinct CDR3 sequences, approximately 5.1% seen once. Trimming took 3 bases from V and 2 from J, leaving 8 bases between them. Germline loops: CDR1 MNHNS, CDR2 SASEGT. The CDR3 consists of 14 residues. The V gene is TRBV6-1, the J gene TRBJ2-1; no clear D gene. This clonotype was sampled from a child under two years old who had a stem cell transplant for acute myeloid leukemia, so the T cells may come from the graft donor. This specimen consisted of PBMCs, mostly from graft donor cells, obtained 180 days after TCRalphabeta/CD19-depleted stem cell transplant. The CDR3 nucleotides are TGTGCCAGCAGTGAGGCAGGCCCCTACAATGAGCAGTTCTTC. Protein: CASSEAGPYNEQFF.